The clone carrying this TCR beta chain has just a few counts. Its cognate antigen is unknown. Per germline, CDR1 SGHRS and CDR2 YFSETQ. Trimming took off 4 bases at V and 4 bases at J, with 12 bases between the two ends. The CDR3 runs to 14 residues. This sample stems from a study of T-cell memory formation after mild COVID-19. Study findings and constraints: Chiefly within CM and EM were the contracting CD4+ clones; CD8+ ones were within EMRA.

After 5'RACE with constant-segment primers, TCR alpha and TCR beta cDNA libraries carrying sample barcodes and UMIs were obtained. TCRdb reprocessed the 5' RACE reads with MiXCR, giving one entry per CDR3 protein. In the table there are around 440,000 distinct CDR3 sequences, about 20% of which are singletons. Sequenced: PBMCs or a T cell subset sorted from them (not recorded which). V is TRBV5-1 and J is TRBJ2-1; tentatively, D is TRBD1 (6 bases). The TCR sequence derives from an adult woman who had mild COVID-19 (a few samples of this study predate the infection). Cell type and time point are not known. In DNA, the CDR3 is TGCGCCAGCAGCCCGCAGGGGAATTACAATGAGCAGTTCTTC. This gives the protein CASSPQGNYNEQFF.